These T cell receptor beta chains were read from a single sample in a study of T-cell reconstitution after alpha-beta-depleted transplantation in children. MiXCR was run by TCRdb on the PCR reads, yielding one entry per CDR3 protein. This sample yields about 130,000 distinct CDR3 sequences, of which 9.5% to 10% are seen a single time; 24% belongs to the top ten. Sequenced material: PBMCs, mostly from graft donor cells, taken 180 days after TCRalphabeta/CD19-depleted stem cell transplant. Receptor source: a girl less than two years old who had a stem cell transplant for combined immunodeficiency, so the T cells may come from the graft donor. CDR3s include the opening cysteine and the closing phenylalanine or tryptophan. The D gene is left open where the match is weak. The size field is filled for only some rows; it gives once, few, many or a size class.

abundance	v_gene	j_gene	d_gene	CDR3nt	CDR3aa
NA	TRBV7-2	TRBJ2-2	TRBD1	TGTGCCAGCAGCTTTAAGGGGGCCGGCGGGGAGCTGTTTTTT	CASSFKGAGGELFF
NA	TRBV6-2/TRBV6-3	TRBJ2-1	NA	TGTGCCAGCACCAAAGCGGGCAGCTCCTACAATGAGCAGTTCTTC	CASTKAGSSYNEQFF
few	TRBV20-1	TRBJ1-2	NA	TGCAGTGCTAGTGACGCGGCGGTGGACTTACTTTATGGCTACACCTTC	CSASDAAVDLLYGYTF
medium-sized	TRBV29-1	TRBJ2-1	NA	TGCAGCGTTGAAGACGAGCAGGGATGGAATGAGCAGTTCTTC	CSVEDEQGWNEQFF
few	TRBV6-1	TRBJ1-5	NA	TGTGCCAGCAGTAAGCAGGGGCATAGCAATCAGCCCCAGCATTTT	CASSKQGHSNQPQHF
few	TRBV29-1	TRBJ2-6	TRBD1	TGCAGCGTCCAGACGGGACAGACATTCTCTGGGGCCAACGTCCTGACTTTC	CSVQTGQTFSGANVLTF
many	TRBV9	TRBJ2-3	TRBD2	TGTGCCAGCAGCGTCCTAGCGGGGAGAAGCACAGATACGCAGTATTTT	CASSVLAGRSTDTQYF
NA	TRBV20-1	TRBJ2-5	TRBD2	TGCAGTGCTAGTCGCTCCTCGGGACTAGCGAGTCTTCTGTACTTC	CSASRSSGLASLLYF
few	TRBV20-1	TRBJ2-7	NA	TGCAGTGCTAGAGGACGGTACGAGCAGTACTTC	CSARGRYEQYF
NA	TRBV5-6	TRBJ2-3	NA	TGTGCCAGCAGCTTGGGGGACCTACTCACAGATACGCAGTATTTT	CASSLGDLLTDTQYF